This T cell receptor beta chain was recovered during a study of patients and donors after allogeneic stem cell transplantation. In this sample, this clonotype turned up many times. The CDR3 runs to 14 residues. Germline V gene lookup returns CDR1 ENHRY and CDR2 SYGVKD. Trimming took 8 bases from V and 5 from J, leaving 17 bases between them. TCRdb independently ran MiXCR on the RT-PCR reads; one entry per CDR3 protein. Of approximately 410,000 distinct CDR3 sequences in the sample, around 16% were seen once. Sequenced material: blood, either unsorted or a sorted T cell fraction (not recorded which). This clonotype was obtained from a human donor who was either an allogeneic HSCT recipient or a stem cell or donor lymphocyte infusion donor (not recorded which). It is not recorded whose cells these are; they may come from a transplant donor. The chain has TRBV10-3 and TRBJ2-3; tentative D call: TRBD2 (7 bases). CDR3 loop: CAIRGAGYVDTQYF. The DNA for the CDR3 is TGTGCCATCCGGGGGGCGGGCTATGTAGATACGCAGTATTTT.